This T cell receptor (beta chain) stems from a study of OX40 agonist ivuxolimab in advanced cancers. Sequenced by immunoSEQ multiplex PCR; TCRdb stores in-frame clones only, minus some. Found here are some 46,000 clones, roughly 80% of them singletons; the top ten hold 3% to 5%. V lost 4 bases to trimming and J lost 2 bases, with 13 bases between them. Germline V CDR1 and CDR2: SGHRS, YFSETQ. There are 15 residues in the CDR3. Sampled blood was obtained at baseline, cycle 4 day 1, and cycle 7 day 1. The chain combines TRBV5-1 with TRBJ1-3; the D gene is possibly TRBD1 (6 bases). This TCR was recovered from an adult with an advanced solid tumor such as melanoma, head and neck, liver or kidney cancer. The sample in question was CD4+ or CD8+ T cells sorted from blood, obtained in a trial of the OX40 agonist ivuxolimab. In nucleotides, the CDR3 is TGCGCCAGCAGCCTACTCGGACAGCCTGGAAACACCATATATTTT. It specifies CASSLLGQPGNTIYF.